A single sample is the source of the 13 T cell receptor beta chains below, sequenced in a study of technical replicates of blood from a few donors. This table comes from immunoSEQ multiplex PCR, and its TCRdb copy is limited to in-frame clones, with some not included. The repertoire consists of 75,000 to 90,000 clones, with about 93% occurring once and the leading ten covering 0.27%. The sequencing sample was made of T cells isolated from PBMCs. These receptors were obtained from a human donor in good health.

The genes are TRBV5-1 and TRBJ1-4; D might be TRBD1 (6 bases). The germline V and J ends were trimmed by 0 bases and 5 bases, with 8 bases remaining between them. In germline, CDR1 is SGHRS, CDR2 YFSETQ. The CDR3 spans 14 residues. CDR3: CASSLAGANEKLFF. CDR3 in DNA: TGCGCCAGCAGCTTGGCAGGGGCAAATGAAAAACTGTTTTTT.

This clone was observed a single time. This chain uses TRBV5-4 with TRBJ1-2; a possible D gene is TRBD1 (5 bases). The CDR3 runs 14 residues. Trimming pared 4 bases from V and 4 bases from J, leaving 14 bases between. The germline gives CDR1 SGHNT, CDR2 YYREEE (reference sequence). CDR3 amino acids: CASSPLTEGYGYTF. CDR3 nucleotide sequence: TGTGCCAGCAGCCCTTTGACAGAAGGCTATGGCTACACCTTC.

V is TRBV12-5 and J is TRBJ1-2; 7 bases are shared with TRBD1. CDR3 length: 15 residues. V trimming: 6 bases; J trimming: 0 bases; junction bases outside the gene matches: 7. CDR1 LGHNT and CDR2 FRNRAP come from the germline V gene. The CDR3 protein is CASGLRDSANYGYTF. In nucleotides, the CDR3 is TGTGCTAGTGGCCTGAGGGACAGTGCTAACTATGGCTACACCTTC.

This sequence joins TRBV7-9 and TRBJ2-5; a weak D match, TRBD2 (5 bases). The germline CDR1 and CDR2 sequences are SEHNR and FQNEAQ (reference sequence). Trimming pared 5 bases from V and 3 bases from J, leaving 16 bases between. This CDR3 is built from 15 residues. CDR3 coding DNA: TGTGCCAGCAGCATCGGCGAGGAGGTCAAAGAGACCCAGTACTTC. It encodes CASSIGEEVKETQYF.

The V gene is TRBV5-1, the J gene TRBJ2-1, with TRBD1 matching over 7 bases. Per germline, CDR1 SGHRS and CDR2 YFSETQ. V lost 0 bases to trimming and J lost 2 bases; unmatched junction nucleotides: 5. CDR3 length equals 16 residues. The CDR3 protein is CASSLAPTGTYNEQFF. CDR3 nucleotide sequence: TGCGCCAGCAGCTTGGCCCCGACAGGGACCTACAATGAGCAGTTCTTC. The full variable domain, its missing parts supplied by reference TRBV5-1 and TRBJ2-1, is KAGVTQTPRYLIKTRGQQVTLSCSPISGHRSVSWYQQTPGQGLQFLFEYFSETQRNKGNFPGRFSGRQFSNSRSEMNVSTLELGDSALYLCASSLAPTGTYNEQFFGPGTRLTVL.

As DNA, the CDR3 is TGTGCCAGCAGGTCACCGGGACAGGGGAACACCGGGGAGCTGTTTTTT. Protein: CASRSPGQGNTGELFF. The rearrangement joins TRBV25-1 to TRBJ2-2; 9 bases fit TRBD1. CDR3 length: 16 amino acids. With 6 bases clipped from V and 1 base from J, the junction kept 6 bases outside the gene matches. The V gene's germline CDR1 is MGHDK and CDR2 SYGVNS.

The chain combines TRBV27 with TRBJ1-5, with D possibly matching TRBD1 (6 bases). Germline CDR1 and CDR2: MNHEY and SMNVEV (reference sequence). With 6 bases removed from V and 2 bases from J, the gap between germline ends came to 14 bases. The CDR3 is 15 amino acids. The CDR3 region is CASRKGTPRNQPQHF. The CDR3 DNA is TGTGCCAGCAGGAAAGGGACACCGCGCAATCAGCCCCAGCATTTT.

This sequence joins TRBV5-1 and TRBJ2-7, with D maybe TRBD2 (7 bases). V lost 4 bases and J lost 3, with 17 bases in between. The CDR3 is 15 residues long. Germline values: CDR1 SGHRS, CDR2 YFSETQ. The DNA for the CDR3 is TGCGCCAGCAGCGTTGGCCGGGGGGCCGTCTACGAGCAGTACTTC. It translates to CASSVGRGAVYEQYF.

The chain joins TRBV27 to TRBJ2-7; D gene uncertain. In germline, CDR1 is MNHEY, CDR2 SMNVEV (reference sequence). V lost 2 bases to trimming and J lost 1 base, with 9 bases between them. CDR3 length: 14 amino acids. CDR3 region: CASSLGVSSYEQYF. Written as DNA, the CDR3 is TGTGCCAGCAGTTTAGGAGTTAGTTCCTACGAGCAGTACTTC.

J is TRBJ1-2 and V is TRBV4-1; D is undetermined. V lost 1 base, J lost 5 bases, and 17 bases lay in between. In germline, CDR1 is MGHRA, CDR2 YSYEKL. The CDR3 extends over 16 amino acids. CDR3 in DNA: TGCGCCAGCAGCCAAGCCTCCCGAATGAGGCTTTATGGCTACACCTTC. Protein sequence: CASSQASRMRLYGYTF.

Only a few counts were recorded for this clone. This chain joins TRBV30 and TRBJ1-4; tentative D call: TRBD1 (5 bases). Germline V gene data show CDR1 as GTSNPN and CDR2 as SVGIG (reference sequence). The V and J ends lost 0 bases and 5 bases respectively, with 10 bases between them. The CDR3 has 14 amino acids. The CDR3 is CAWSVGRANEKLFF. The CDR3 DNA sequence: TGTGCCTGGAGTGTGGGCAGGGCAAATGAAAAACTGTTTTTT.

Points on this clone: Other nucleotide sequences in the sample specify the same CDR3. The chain uses TRBV30 and TRBJ2-7; unclear D gene. The CDR3 is 12 residues long. The V end lost 0 bases, the J end lost 1 base, and 4 bases lay between the germline ends. Germline V gene sequence: CDR1 GTSNPN, CDR2 SVGIG (reference sequence). CDR3 in amino acids: CAWSVSSYEQYF. As DNA, the CDR3 is TGTGCCTGGAGTGTATCTTCCTACGAGCAGTACTTC.

This clone is a singleton in its sample. The chain carries TRBV30 and TRBJ2-5; 7 bases are shared with TRBD1. After removal of 2 bases from V and 1 base from J, the junction contained 13 bases not matched to a gene. This CDR3 region has 17 residues. The germline gives CDR1 GTSNPN, CDR2 SVGIG (reference sequence). The CDR3 loop reads CAWSTGEGYFGQETQYF. The CDR3 DNA follows: TGTGCCTGGAGTACAGGGGAAGGGTATTTTGGCCAAGAGACCCAGTACTTC. The full variable domain, rest sourced from reference TRBV30 and TRBJ2-5, is SQTIHQWPATLVQPVGSPLSLECTVEGTSNPNLYWYRQAAGRGLQLLFYSVGIGQISSEVPQNLSASRPQDRQFILSSKKLLLSDSGFYLCAWSTGEGYFGQETQYFGPGTRLLVL.